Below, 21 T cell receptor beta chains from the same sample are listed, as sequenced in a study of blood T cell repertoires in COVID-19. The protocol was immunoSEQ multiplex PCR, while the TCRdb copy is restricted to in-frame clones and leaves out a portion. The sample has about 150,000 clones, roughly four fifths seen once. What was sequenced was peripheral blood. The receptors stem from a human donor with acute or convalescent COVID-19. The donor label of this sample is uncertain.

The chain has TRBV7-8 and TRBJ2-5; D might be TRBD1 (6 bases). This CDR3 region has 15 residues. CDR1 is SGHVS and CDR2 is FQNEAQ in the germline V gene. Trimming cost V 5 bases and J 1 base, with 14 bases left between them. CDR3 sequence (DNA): TGTGCCAGCAGCACTACCCGGGACACCCAAGAGACCCAGTACTTC. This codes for CASSTTRDTQETQYF.

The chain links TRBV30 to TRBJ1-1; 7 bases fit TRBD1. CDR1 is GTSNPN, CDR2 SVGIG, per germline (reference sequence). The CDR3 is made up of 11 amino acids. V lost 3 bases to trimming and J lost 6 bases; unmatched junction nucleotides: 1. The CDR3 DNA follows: TGTGCCTGGAGCACAGGGGCTGAAGCTTTCTTT. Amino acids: CAWSTGAEAFF.

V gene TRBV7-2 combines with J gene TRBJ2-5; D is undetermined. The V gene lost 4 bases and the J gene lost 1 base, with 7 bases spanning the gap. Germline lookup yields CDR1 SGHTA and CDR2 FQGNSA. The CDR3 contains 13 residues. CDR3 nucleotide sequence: TGTGCCAGCAGCTGGGCTACCCAAGAGACCCAGTACTTC. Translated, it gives CASSWATQETQYF.

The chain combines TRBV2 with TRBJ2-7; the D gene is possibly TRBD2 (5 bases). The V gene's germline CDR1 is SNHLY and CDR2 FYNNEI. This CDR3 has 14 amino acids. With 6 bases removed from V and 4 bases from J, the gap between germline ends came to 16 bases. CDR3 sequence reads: CASSQTTSGYEQYF. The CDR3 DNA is TGTGCCAGCAGCCAGACAACTTCGGGGTACGAGCAGTACTTC.

CDR3 region: CAWSTGAYSSGANVLTF. In DNA form, the CDR3 reads TGTGCCTGGAGTACAGGGGCCTACAGCTCTGGGGCCAACGTCCTGACTTTC. The chain recombines TRBV30 with TRBJ2-6, with TRBD1 identical over 7 bases. Germline V gene data show CDR1 as GTSNPN and CDR2 as SVGIG (reference sequence). The V and J ends lost 2 bases and 0 bases, in that order; junction bases with no gene match: 7. CDR3 length equals 17 residues.

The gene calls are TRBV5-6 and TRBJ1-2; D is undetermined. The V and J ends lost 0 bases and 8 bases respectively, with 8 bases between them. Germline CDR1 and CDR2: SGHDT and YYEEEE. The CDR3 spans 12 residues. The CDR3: CASSLGSQGYTF. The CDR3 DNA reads TGTGCCAGCAGCTTGGGGAGTCAGGGCTACACCTTC.

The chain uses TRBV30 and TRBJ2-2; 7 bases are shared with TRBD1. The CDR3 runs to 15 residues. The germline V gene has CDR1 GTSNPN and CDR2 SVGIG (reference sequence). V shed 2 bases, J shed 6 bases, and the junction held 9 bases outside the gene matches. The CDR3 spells CAWSRDSPGSGELFF. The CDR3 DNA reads TGTGCCTGGAGTCGGGACAGCCCCGGGTCCGGGGAGCTGTTTTTT.

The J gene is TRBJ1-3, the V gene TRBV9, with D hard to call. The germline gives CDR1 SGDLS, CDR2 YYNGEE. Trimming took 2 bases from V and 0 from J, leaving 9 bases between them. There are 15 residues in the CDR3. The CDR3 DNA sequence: TGTGCCAGCAGCGTCGGGTCTAACTCTGGAAACACCATATATTTT. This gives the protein CASSVGSNSGNTIYF. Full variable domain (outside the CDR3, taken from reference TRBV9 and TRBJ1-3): DSGVTQTPKHLITATGQRVTLRCSPRSGDLSVYWYQQSLDQGLQFLIQYYNGEERAKGNILERFSAQQFPDLHSELNLSSLELGDSALYFCASSVGSNSGNTIYFGEGSWLTVV.

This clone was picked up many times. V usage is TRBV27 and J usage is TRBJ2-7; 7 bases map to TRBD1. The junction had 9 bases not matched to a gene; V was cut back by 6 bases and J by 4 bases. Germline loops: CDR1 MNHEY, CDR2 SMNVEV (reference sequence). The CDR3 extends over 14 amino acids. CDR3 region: CASSPPGQRYEQYF. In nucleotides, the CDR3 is TGTGCCAGCAGCCCACCGGGACAGAGATACGAGCAGTACTTC.

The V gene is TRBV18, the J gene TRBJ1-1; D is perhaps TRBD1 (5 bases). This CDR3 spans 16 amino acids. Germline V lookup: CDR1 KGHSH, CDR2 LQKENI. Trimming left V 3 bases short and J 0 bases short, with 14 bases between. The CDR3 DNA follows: TGTGCCAGCTCACCCTGGACAAGGACCATGAACACTGAAGCTTTCTTT. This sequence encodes CASSPWTRTMNTEAFF.

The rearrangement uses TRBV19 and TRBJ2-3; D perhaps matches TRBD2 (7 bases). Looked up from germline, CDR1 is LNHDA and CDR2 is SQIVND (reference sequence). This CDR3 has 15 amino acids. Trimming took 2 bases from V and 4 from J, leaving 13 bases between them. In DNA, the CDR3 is TGTGCCAGTAGTATACGGGGGGCCGTCGCAGATACGCAGTATTTT. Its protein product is CASSIRGAVADTQYF.

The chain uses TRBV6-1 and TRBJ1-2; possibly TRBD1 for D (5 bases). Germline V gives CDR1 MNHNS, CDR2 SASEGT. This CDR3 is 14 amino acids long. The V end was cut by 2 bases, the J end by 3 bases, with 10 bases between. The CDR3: CASSEKGWDYGYTF. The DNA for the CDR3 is TGTGCCAGCAGTGAAAAGGGGTGGGACTATGGCTACACCTTC.

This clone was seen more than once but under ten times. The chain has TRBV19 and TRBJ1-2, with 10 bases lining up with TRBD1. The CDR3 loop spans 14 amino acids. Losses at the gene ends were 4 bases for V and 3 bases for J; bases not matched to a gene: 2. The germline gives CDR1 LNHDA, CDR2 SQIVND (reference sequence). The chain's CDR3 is CASSTTGGDYGYTF. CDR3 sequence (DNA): TGTGCCAGTAGTACGACAGGGGGCGACTATGGCTACACCTTC.

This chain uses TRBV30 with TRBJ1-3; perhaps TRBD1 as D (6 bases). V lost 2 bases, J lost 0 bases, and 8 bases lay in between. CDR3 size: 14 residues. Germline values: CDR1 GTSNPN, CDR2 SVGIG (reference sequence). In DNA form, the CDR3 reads TGTGCCTGGAGTAGGGGGAGCTCTGGAAACACCATATATTTT. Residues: CAWSRGSSGNTIYF.

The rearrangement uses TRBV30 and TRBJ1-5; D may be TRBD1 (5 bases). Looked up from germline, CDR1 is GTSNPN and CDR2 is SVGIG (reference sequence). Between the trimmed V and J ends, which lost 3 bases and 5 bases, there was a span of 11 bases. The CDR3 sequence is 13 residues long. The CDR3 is CAWSPQGYQPQHF. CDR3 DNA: TGTGCCTGGAGCCCTCAGGGTTATCAGCCCCAGCATTTT.

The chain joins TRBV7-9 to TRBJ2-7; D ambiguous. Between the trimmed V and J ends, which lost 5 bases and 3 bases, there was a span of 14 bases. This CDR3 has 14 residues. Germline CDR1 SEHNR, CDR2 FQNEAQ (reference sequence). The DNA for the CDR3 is TGTGCCAGCAGCCCCCCCAGGTCGAGCTACGAGCAGTACTTC. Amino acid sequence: CASSPPRSSYEQYF.

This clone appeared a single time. DNA for the CDR3: TGTGCCAGCAGCTTAGTTTCCCAGAACACCGGGGAGCTGTTTTTT. This codes for CASSLVSQNTGELFF. The chain carries TRBV7-6 and TRBJ2-2; D not certain. This CDR3 comprises 15 residues. The V end was cut by 1 base, the J end by 1 base, with 7 bases between. Germline V gene sequence: CDR1 SGHVS, CDR2 FNYEAQ.

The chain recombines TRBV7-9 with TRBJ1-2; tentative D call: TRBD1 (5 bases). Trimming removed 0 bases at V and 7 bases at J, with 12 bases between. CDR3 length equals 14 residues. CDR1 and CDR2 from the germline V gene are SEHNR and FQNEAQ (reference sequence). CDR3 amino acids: CASSLAGSGAGYTF. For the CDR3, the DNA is TGTGCCAGCAGCTTAGCGGGGAGCGGGGCTGGCTACACCTTC.

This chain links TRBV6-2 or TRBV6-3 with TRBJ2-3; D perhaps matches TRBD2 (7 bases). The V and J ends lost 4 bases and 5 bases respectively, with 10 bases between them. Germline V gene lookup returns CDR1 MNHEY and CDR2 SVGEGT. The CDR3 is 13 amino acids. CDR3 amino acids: CASSWRGRDTQYF. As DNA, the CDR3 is TGTGCCAGCAGTTGGCGGGGGCGAGATACGCAGTATTTT.

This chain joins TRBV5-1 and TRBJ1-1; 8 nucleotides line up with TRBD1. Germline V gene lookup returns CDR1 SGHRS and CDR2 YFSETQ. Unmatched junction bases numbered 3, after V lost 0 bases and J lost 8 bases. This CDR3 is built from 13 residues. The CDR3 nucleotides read TGCGCCAGCAGCTTGGGGACAGGGTCCGAAGCTTTCTTT. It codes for CASSLGTGSEAFF.

The CDR3, as DNA: TGTGCCAGCAGCCAAGATTCGGGACAGGGATTATCCTACGAGCAGTACTTC. Residues: CASSQDSGQGLSYEQYF. The J gene is TRBJ2-7, the V gene TRBV14, with 9 bases fitting TRBD1. The V and J ends lost 0 bases and 1 base, in that order; junction bases with no gene match: 7. Germline V gene data show CDR1 as SGHDN and CDR2 as FVKESK. The CDR3 has 17 amino acids.